These T cell receptor beta chains were read from a single sample in a study of T cells in Graves' hyperthyroidism and ophthalmopathy. TCRdb analysed the multiplex PCR reads with MiXCR anew, one entry per CDR3 protein. The sample records a few hundred thousand distinct CDR3 sequences, approximately 14% being singletons. Sequencing input: blood. These receptors were obtained from a woman younger than 35 with Graves' hyperthyroidism that later progressed to Graves' ophthalmopathy. Both conserved end residues are part of each CDR3. The D gene is left open where the match is weak. Clone size, where shown, is once, few, many, or a class for clones that have expanded.

CDR3: CASSGTGGLYDEQFF; DNA: TGTGCCAGCAGTGGGACAGGGGGACTTTATGATGAGCAGTTCTTC; size: many; J: TRBJ2-1; V: TRBV27; D: TRBD1
CDR3: CASSPPPAGYNEQFF; DNA: TGTGCCAGCAGCCCCCCCCCAGCGGGGTACAATGAGCAGTTCTTC; size: NA; J: TRBJ2-1; V: TRBV7-2; D: TRBD2
CDR3: CASSYSRTASTSMNTEAFF; DNA: TGTGCCAGCAGTTACTCGAGGACAGCCAGTACCTCCATGAACACTGAAGCTTTCTTT; size: NA; J: TRBJ1-1; V: TRBV6-2/TRBV6-3; D: NA
CDR3: CASSVDGQPYGYTF; DNA: TGTGCCAGCAGCGTAGACGGACAGCCTTATGGCTACACCTTC; size: few; J: TRBJ1-2; V: TRBV9; D: NA
CDR3: CSARGTRDYNEQFF; DNA: TGCAGTGCTAGAGGGACTAGGGACTACAATGAGCAGTTCTTC; size: many; J: TRBJ2-1; V: TRBV20-1; D: TRBD2
CDR3: CASSSGLSAGELFF; DNA: TGTGCCAGCAGCTCGGGCCTATCCGCAGGGGAGCTGTTTTTT; size: many; J: TRBJ2-2; V: TRBV28; D: NA
CDR3: CASSQNQGRSSYNEQFF; DNA: TGTGCCAGCAGCCAAAATCAAGGGCGGAGCTCCTACAATGAGCAGTTCTTC; size: NA; J: TRBJ2-1; V: TRBV4-2; D: NA
CDR3: CASSLITGSSYNEQFF; DNA: TGTGCCAGCAGCTTGATTACGGGGAGCTCCTACAATGAGCAGTTCTTC; size: NA; J: TRBJ2-1; V: TRBV7-9; D: NA
CDR3: CASTIMGSGNEQFF; DNA: TGTGCCAGCACCATCATGGGTAGCGGCAATGAGCAGTTCTTC; size: many; J: TRBJ2-1; V: TRBV7-2; D: NA
CDR3: CASSLGDSGNTIYF; DNA: TGCGCCAGCAGCTTGGGTGACTCTGGAAACACCATATATTTT; size: few; J: TRBJ1-3; V: TRBV5-1; D: NA
CDR3: CSGVSGGAWEQYF; DNA: TGCAGCGGTGTTTCTGGCGGAGCCTGGGAGCAGTACTTC; size: few; J: TRBJ2-7; V: TRBV20-1; D: NA
CDR3: CASSFNPQREQDNEQFF; DNA: TGTGCCAGCAGTTTCAACCCCCAGCGGGAGCAGGACAATGAGCAGTTCTTC; size: many; J: TRBJ2-1; V: TRBV28; D: TRBD2
CDR3: CSATGGKEKLFF; DNA: TGCAGTGCTACCGGGGGGAAGGAAAAACTGTTTTTT; size: NA; J: TRBJ1-4; V: TRBV20-1; D: NA
CDR3: CASSSRTSLFTGELFF; DNA: TGTGCCAGCAGCTCCCGGACTAGCCTGTTCACCGGGGAGCTGTTTTTT; size: many; J: TRBJ2-2; V: TRBV7-2; D: TRBD2
CDR3: CASSQRRGLGGYTF; DNA: TGTGCCAGCAGCCAAAGACGGGGGCTGGGAGGCTACACCTTC; size: many; J: TRBJ1-2; V: TRBV3-1; D: NA
CDR3: CASSLSGQLDTEAFF; DNA: TGTGCCAGCAGTTTATCGGGACAGTTGGACACTGAAGCTTTCTTT; size: many; J: TRBJ1-1; V: TRBV28; D: TRBD1
CDR3: CASSPILAGAYEQYF; DNA: TGTGCCAGCAGTCCGATACTAGCGGGAGCCTACGAGCAGTACTTC; size: NA; J: TRBJ2-7; V: TRBV2; D: TRBD2
CDR3: CASSPTGREWGRRETQYF; DNA: TGTGCCAGCAGCCCAACAGGGCGGGAGTGGGGGCGTCGGGAGACCCAGTACTTC; size: many; J: TRBJ2-5; V: TRBV11-2; D: NA
CDR3: CASSLPARDRASSGANVLTF; DNA: TGTGCCAGCAGTTTACCAGCCCGGGACAGGGCCAGCTCTGGGGCCAACGTCCTGACTTTC; size: NA; J: TRBJ2-6; V: TRBV28; D: TRBD1
CDR3: CASSLAPYRLIVPNSPLHF; DNA: TGTGCCAGCAGCTTAGCGCCTTATCGGTTAATAGTCCCTAATTCACCCCTCCACTTT; size: many; J: TRBJ1-6; V: TRBV7-2; D: NA
CDR3: CASSIDPFGQPQHF; DNA: TGTGCCAGTAGTATAGACCCCTTCGGTCAGCCCCAGCATTTT; size: NA; J: TRBJ1-5; V: TRBV19; D: NA
CDR3: CASSYTDLGSQYF; DNA: TGTGCCAGCAGTTACACCGACCTGGGCAGTCAGTACTTC; size: many; J: TRBJ2-5; V: TRBV6-5; D: NA
CDR3: CSASIAGRLWEQYF; DNA: TGCAGTGCTAGCATTGCCGGGCGCTTATGGGAGCAGTACTTC; size: NA; J: TRBJ2-7; V: TRBV20-1; D: NA
CDR3: CSARPGANEQFF; DNA: TGCAGTGCTCGACCAGGGGCCAATGAGCAGTTCTTC; size: few; J: TRBJ2-1; V: TRBV20-1; D: NA
CDR3: CASSQGVAPGGYTF; DNA: TGTGCCAGCAGCCAAGGGGTCGCCCCGGGGGGCTACACCTTC; size: few; J: TRBJ1-2; V: TRBV3-1; D: NA